Each of the 9 T cell receptor beta chains below was sequenced from the same sample in a study of cytomegalovirus exposure and HLA in healthy donors. The primer mix had 60 Vbeta and 13 Jbeta primers. The protocol was immunoSEQ multiplex PCR, while the TCRdb copy is restricted to in-frame clones and leaves out a portion. The table has around 120,000 clones, roughly 14% seen once. The source material was PBMCs. The receptors shown here come from a woman between 18 and 29 years old in good health and CMV-seronegative.

The V and J genes are TRBV11-2 and TRBJ1-2; tentative D call: TRBD1 (5 bases). From germline, CDR1 is SGHAT and CDR2 FQNNGV. With 5 bases removed from V and 6 bases from J, the gap between germline ends came to 19 bases. The CDR3 sequence is 15 residues long. The CDR3 reads CASSGGFGTSDGYTF. The CDR3 DNA reads as TGTGCCAGCAGCGGAGGGTTCGGGACGAGCGATGGCTACACCTTC.

The sample holds a few counts of this clone. V usage is TRBV5-1 and J usage is TRBJ1-1; D is unclear. The V gene lost 1 base and the J gene lost 4 bases, with 14 bases spanning the gap. The CDR3 spans 15 residues. CDR1 and CDR2 (germline): SGHRS, YFSETQ. Written as DNA, the CDR3 is TGCGCCAGCAGCTTGAGGCCGGGTTCGGGCACTGAAGCTTTCTTT. Protein product: CASSLRPGSGTEAFF.

The V gene is TRBV18, the J gene TRBJ1-3, with D maybe TRBD1 (5 bases). V shed 3 bases and J shed 0 bases, with 12 bases lying between them. This CDR3 has 16 amino acids. From germline, CDR1 is KGHSH and CDR2 LQKENI. The CDR3 sequence is CASSPRAPDSGNTIYF. The CDR3 bases are TGTGCCAGCTCACCCAGGGCTCCAGACTCTGGAAACACCATATATTTT.

This chain joins TRBV4-3 and TRBJ1-6, with 7 bases matching TRBD1. This CDR3 has 16 amino acids. Germline CDR1 and CDR2: LGHNA and YSLEER. The V gene end was trimmed by 2 bases and the J gene end by 4 bases; junction bases not matched to a gene: 5. The CDR3 is CASSQLPGQYNSPLHF. The CDR3 nucleotides read TGCGCCAGCAGCCAACTACCGGGACAGTATAATTCACCCCTCCACTTT.

The chain combines TRBV9 with TRBJ2-1, with 9 bases lining up with TRBD2. V shed 0 bases, J shed 10 bases, and the junction held 8 bases outside the gene matches. Per the germline V gene, CDR1 is SGDLS and CDR2 is YYNGEE. The CDR3 sequence is 15 residues long. CDR3 nucleotides: TGTGCCAGCAGCGTAGTGTCTAGCGGGATGGTGGAGCAGTTCTTC. Its translation: CASSVVSSGMVEQFF.

Here the CDR3 reads CASRWRGEEYF. CDR3 bases: TGTGCCAGCAGGTGGCGGGGGGAGGAGTATTTT. V usage is TRBV6-5 and J usage is TRBJ2-3, with TRBD2 matching over 8 bases. J lost 13 bases, V lost 6 bases, and 6 bases had no gene match. The CDR3 length is 11 residues. Germline V CDR1 and CDR2: MNHEY, SVGAGI.

The chain couples TRBV9 to TRBJ1-4, with TRBD1 as a possible D gene (5 bases). The V gene's germline CDR1 is SGDLS and CDR2 YYNGEE. V was shortened by 4 bases and J by 8 bases, with 15 bases between the two germline ends. The CDR3 is 14 amino acids. The CDR3 loop is CASSRGPGGEKLFF. In DNA form, the CDR3 reads TGTGCCAGCAGCCGCGGACCTGGGGGGGAAAAACTGTTTTTT.

This clone has just a few counts. The rearrangement joins TRBV5-4 to TRBJ1-5, with D perhaps matching TRBD1 (5 bases). Between the trimmed V and J ends, which lost 3 bases and 6 bases, there was a span of 10 bases. This CDR3 comprises 13 residues. Germline lookup yields CDR1 SGHNT and CDR2 YYREEE (reference sequence). The CDR3 sequence: CASSWGGSQPQHF. In DNA, the CDR3 is TGTGCCAGCAGCTGGGGGGGTAGTCAGCCCCAGCATTTT.

Regarding this clone: One junction end disagrees with the germline gene, perhaps due to a read error. The V and J genes are TRBV7-7 and TRBJ2-2, with unresolved D. This CDR3 comprises 14 residues. The germline CDR1 and CDR2 sequences are SSHAT and FNYEAQ (reference sequence). The CDR3 is CASSPHLSGGELFF. As DNA, the CDR3 is TGTGCTAGCAGCCCCCATCTTTCGGGCGGGGAGCTGTTTTTT.